These T cell receptor beta chains were read from a single sample in a study of T-cell reconstitution after alpha-beta-depleted transplantation in children. TCRdb re-derived calls from the PCR reads in MiXCR, one entry per CDR3 protein. The data contain around 500,000 distinct CDR3 sequences, more than 20% of them singletons. The starting material was PBMCs, mostly from graft donor cells, obtained 360 days after TCRalphabeta/CD19-depleted stem cell transplant. These receptors all come from a boy in the first two years of life who had a stem cell transplant for acute myeloid leukemia, so the T cells may come from the graft donor. Each CDR3 is given with its conserved first and last residue. Each record gives: J gene, D gene, V gene, CDR3 protein. A D gene is named only where the DNA matches it firmly.

j_call: TRBJ2-7
d_call: TRBD1
v_call: TRBV11-3
cdr3_aa: CASSPGGGTAYEQYF

j_call: TRBJ2-7
d_call: NA
v_call: TRBV6-2/TRBV6-3
cdr3_aa: CASSEAYEQYF

j_call: TRBJ2-5
d_call: TRBD1
v_call: TRBV12-3/TRBV12-4
cdr3_aa: CASSFAGTGEAETQYF

j_call: TRBJ2-3
d_call: NA
v_call: TRBV25-1
cdr3_aa: CASRFGGHTDTQYF

j_call: TRBJ2-1
d_call: TRBD1
v_call: TRBV30
cdr3_aa: CARERTGNNEQFF

j_call: TRBJ1-1
d_call: NA
v_call: TRBV20-1
cdr3_aa: CRAVGAGTSKAFF

j_call: TRBJ1-1
d_call: NA
v_call: TRBV11-3
cdr3_aa: CASSPRQTEAFF

j_call: TRBJ2-7
d_call: NA
v_call: TRBV20-1
cdr3_aa: CSARDPQGPYEQYF

j_call: TRBJ2-1
d_call: NA
v_call: TRBV11-2
cdr3_aa: CASSLVGSGQFF

j_call: TRBJ2-5
d_call: TRBD2
v_call: TRBV11-1
cdr3_aa: CASSLGTGGQAAQYF

j_call: TRBJ2-1
d_call: TRBD2
v_call: TRBV7-3
cdr3_aa: CASSLTGVAGGHYSSYNEQFF

j_call: TRBJ1-4
d_call: NA
v_call: TRBV12-3/TRBV12-4
cdr3_aa: CASSLFAREEKLFF

j_call: TRBJ1-1
d_call: NA
v_call: TRBV12-5
cdr3_aa: CASGLIPAGKNTEAFF

j_call: TRBJ2-7
d_call: NA
v_call: TRBV7-9
cdr3_aa: CASSPAINEQYF

j_call: TRBJ1-6
d_call: NA
v_call: TRBV27
cdr3_aa: CASSLVGDDNSPLHF

j_call: TRBJ1-5
d_call: NA
v_call: TRBV12-3/TRBV12-4
cdr3_aa: CASSFVEGNQPQHF

j_call: TRBJ1-2
d_call: NA
v_call: TRBV5-1
cdr3_aa: CASSQDSYGYTF

j_call: TRBJ2-7
d_call: NA
v_call: TRBV20-1
cdr3_aa: CSARIPTGGEQYF

j_call: TRBJ2-2
d_call: TRBD2
v_call: TRBV6-1
cdr3_aa: CASRKLAGASPGELFF

j_call: TRBJ2-1
d_call: NA
v_call: TRBV20-1
cdr3_aa: CSARVSSSYNEQFF

j_call: TRBJ2-1
d_call: NA
v_call: TRBV28
cdr3_aa: CASSFAAGVYNEQFF